This T cell receptor beta chain was found in a study of identical twins. Overall study results and limits: Models, which agreed with sharing between unrelated individuals, nonetheless underestimated the out-of-frame TCR alpha sharing seen in monozygotic twins. Whereas memory repertoires showed no such difference, abundant cord blood beta clonotypes carried fewer insertions.

The V and J ends lost 3 bases and 0 bases respectively, with 10 bases between them. The germline CDR1 and CDR2 sequences are SGHRS and YFSETQ. This CDR3 has 15 amino acids. Note on this clonotype: Its cognate antigen is unknown.

Using its own MiXCR run on the 5' RACE reads, TCRdb lists one record per CDR3 protein. The data hold around 220,000 distinct CDR3 sequences, with about 11% observed a single time. The clonotype originates from a man aged 45 to 65 in good health. The sample taken for sequencing was memory T cells sorted from blood. V is TRBV5-1 and J is TRBJ1-5; no definite D call. The CDR3 coding sequence is TGCGCCAGCAGCTCGGACGGTCATAGCAATCAGCCCCAGCATTTT. Its translation: CASSSDGHSNQPQHF.